The entry that follows covers one T cell receptor (beta chain) sequence. Its antigen has not been determined. One base away there is no much larger clone; base qualities are not given. Preparation of the library involved 5' RACE. Reads for this sample came from a NextSeq 500. The TCR library protocol attached unique molecular identifiers to individual cDNA molecules to correct for sequencing error and PCR bias. Both TCR alpha and beta chains were sequenced, and tight co-correlation was observed between alpha and beta sequence abundances in each sample. The authors' analysis ran thus. V gene, J gene and CDR3 annotation of TCR sequences was performed with Decombinator V4. Expanded TCRs were defined as changing significantly between any two time points under a Poisson model with p below 0.0001. TCR abundances were normalised to the total number of TCRs sequenced in each sample and reported as counts per million. MAIT TCRs were defined by TRAV1-2 paired with TRAJ12, TRAJ20 or TRAJ33, and iNKT TCRs by TRAV10 paired with TRAJ18. A search of VDJdb, accessed on 1 November 2021, was run for TCRs annotated to CMV, EBV and SARS-CoV-2, with TCRs annotated for multiple antigens excluded. The public reads were run again by TCRdb, first through fastp at Q25 and then through MiXCR, and only productive beta chains were kept. Here each entry gathers all rows of one CDR3 protein and keeps the most common genes and DNA. The V and J calls and clone size are TCRdb's, not the authors'. In all, the sample holds about 53,000 distinct CDR3 sequences, and about 12% of those were seen once. Approximately 2.5% of the sample is taken by the ten largest.

This entry belongs to a study of early T cells in non-severe SARS-CoV-2 infection listed by TCRdb under 2021. About the investigation overall: Bulk RNA from unsorted whole blood was used for TCR sequencing, so alpha and beta chains could not be paired. What the research found in general, with its limitations: VDJdb matching was skewed toward anti-spike CD8 responses, so virus-specific expansions were likely underestimated and private and CD4 specificities were missed.

CDR1 and CDR2, per the germline V gene, are SGHDN and FVKESK. The CDR3 runs 14 residues from the cysteine to the phenylalanine. The retained sequence is limited to the CDR3, 42 bases, with the frame set at the first base. The germline ends are 10 bases apart after V is trimmed by 0 bases and J by 6 bases. The study was a case-control design nested within a healthcare worker cohort in London, UK, with weekly nasopharyngeal swab PCR tests and blood sampling. Healthcare workers were enrolled in the week of the UK lockdown, from 23 to 31 March 2020, and were followed every week for up to roughly 16 weeks.

The TCR comes from an adult who was a healthcare worker with PCR-confirmed SARS-CoV-2 infection or an uninfected control (not recorded which). The V and J segments used are TRBV14 and TRBJ2-3; TRBD2 could be the D gene, as 5 bases match. The sequencing here drew on whole blood, taken at baseline. The CDR3 in this case is CASSQDVRGDTQYF. The DNA sequence reads TGTGCCAGCAGCCAAGATGTCCGGGGTGATACGCAGTATTTT.